A selection of T cell receptor beta chains follows, all from one sample in a study of blood T cells in healthy people across ages. TCRdb reprocessed the 5' RACE reads with MiXCR, giving one entry per CDR3 protein. The sample includes hundreds of thousands of distinct CDR3 sequences, approximately 30% of them seen just once. The sample comprised blood. The receptors stem from a woman aged 80 or over in good health. The CDR3 runs from the conserved cysteine through the conserved F or W. Each record gives: J gene, V gene, D gene, CDR3 protein. A D gene is named only where the DNA matches it firmly.

TRBJ2-1 TRBV20-1 - CSARDPLRDPYNEQFF
TRBJ1-2 TRBV6-5 - CASGEHGGGAYYGYTF
TRBJ1-5 TRBV20-1 - CSARPDSNQPQHF
TRBJ2-5 TRBV3-1 TRBD2 CASSPLWAGVEETQYF
TRBJ2-7 TRBV4-1 - CASSQLQGTYEQYF
TRBJ1-2 TRBV7-8 - CASSLGGASGYTF
TRBJ2-5 TRBV7-3 TRBD1 CASSLTNTGAETQYF
TRBJ2-6 TRBV29-1 - CSVEVRSSGANVLTF
TRBJ2-3 TRBV6-5 TRBD2 CASSVAGGPTDTQYF
TRBJ2-3 TRBV7-9 - CASRPLIKRASTDTQYF
TRBJ2-5 TRBV5-1 - CASSSPGPGETQYF
TRBJ1-6 TRBV6-6 TRBD1 CASSYTGTDGSPLHF
TRBJ2-3 TRBV7-2 - CASSFPGLGVDTQYF
TRBJ2-3 TRBV7-3 TRBD2 CASSWGGGTDTQYF
TRBJ2-5 TRBV6-1 - CASSDVLQGTQYF
TRBJ1-4 TRBV20-1 - CSARDPRFNEKLFF
TRBJ1-6 TRBV7-9 - CASSRDLENSPLHF
TRBJ2-5 TRBV20-1 TRBD1 CSANEGARETQYF
TRBJ1-1 TRBV12-3/TRBV12-4 - CASSLRGRKTEAFF
TRBJ2-3 TRBV20-1 TRBD2 CSALASGGAADTQYF
TRBJ1-1 TRBV7-9 - CASSLGPGRIMNTEAFF
TRBJ1-2 TRBV3-1 TRBD1 CASSQEDRGSYGYTF
TRBJ2-5 TRBV20-1 TRBD2 CSFPSAGVFGTQYF
TRBJ2-7 TRBV18 - CAGSPPGQTYEQYF
TRBJ2-1 TRBV5-1 - CASSPWGGQSEQFF
TRBJ2-1 TRBV12-3/TRBV12-4 TRBD1 CASRETGGFYNEQFF
TRBJ2-3 TRBV12-3/TRBV12-4 TRBD1 CASSSDRDDGTDTQYF
TRBJ1-2 TRBV4-2 - CASSQEGRQGKDGYTF
TRBJ2-7 TRBV20-1 TRBD1 CSASLGQGNEQYF
TRBJ2-7 TRBV12-3/TRBV12-4 TRBD1 CASRTGGFHEQYF
TRBJ1-5 TRBV20-1 TRBD1 CSAPGPGGGQGNQPQHF
- TRBV20-1 TRBD2 CSGLAGGLTNEQYF
- TRBV6-5 - CASSPGRSYEQYF
TRBJ2-7 TRBV7-2 TRBD1 CASSLRQGGHYEQYF
TRBJ1-6 TRBV15 - CATSTDRLDSDSPLHF
TRBJ2-6 TRBV5-5 TRBD1 CASTYAGTGGSGANVLTF
TRBJ1-1 TRBV29-1 - CSVAGQMNTEAFF